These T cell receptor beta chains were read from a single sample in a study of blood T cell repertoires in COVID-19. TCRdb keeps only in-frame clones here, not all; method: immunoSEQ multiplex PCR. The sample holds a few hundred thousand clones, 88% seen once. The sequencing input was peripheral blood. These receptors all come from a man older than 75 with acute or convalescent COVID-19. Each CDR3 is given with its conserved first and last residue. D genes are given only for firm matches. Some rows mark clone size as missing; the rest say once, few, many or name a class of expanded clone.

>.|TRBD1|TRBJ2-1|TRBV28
TGTGCCAGCAGCTGGACAGGGGAGAGTAAGCAGTTCTTC
CASSWTGESKQFF
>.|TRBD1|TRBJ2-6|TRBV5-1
TGCGCCAGCAGCCTCCGGGACAGGGGGACTGGGGCCAACGTCCTGACTTTC
CASSLRDRGTGANVLTF
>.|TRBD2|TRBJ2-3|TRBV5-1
TGCGCCAGCAGCCCCGAAGGGCGGGGGGAACTCACAGATACGCAGTATTTT
CASSPEGRGELTDTQYF
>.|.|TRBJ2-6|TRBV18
TGTGCCAGCTCCCAGGGAATGGGGGCCAACGTCCTGACTTTC
CASSQGMGANVLTF
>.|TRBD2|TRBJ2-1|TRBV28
TGTGCCAGCAGTCAGCAGGGTATCGCCGGACTAGCTTTCTTC
CASSQQGIAGLAFF
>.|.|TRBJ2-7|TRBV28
TGTGCCAGCAGCTATTTATTCTACGAGCAGTACTTC
CASSYLFYEQYF
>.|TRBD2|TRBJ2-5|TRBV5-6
TGTGCCAGCAGCTTTTTAGCGGGAGTAGGGGAGACCCAGTACTTC
CASSFLAGVGETQYF
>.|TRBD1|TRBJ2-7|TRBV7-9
TGTGCCAGCAGCTTAGGTCGGCCTGCTTACAGGGGTTACGAGCAGTACTTC
CASSLGRPAYRGYEQYF
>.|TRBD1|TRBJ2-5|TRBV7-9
TGTGCCAGCAGCTTGATCAGGGGGCAAGAGACCCAGTACTTC
CASSLIRGQETQYF
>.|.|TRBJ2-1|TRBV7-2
TGTGCCAGCAGCTTAGAACGCATGAGGAATGAGCAGTTCTTC
CASSLERMRNEQFF
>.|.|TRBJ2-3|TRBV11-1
TGTGCCAGCAGCTCATTCTCCGGGTTTCGCACAGATACGCAGTATTTT
CASSSFSGFRTDTQYF
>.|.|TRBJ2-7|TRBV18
TGTGCCAGCTCACCGCCGGAGGTCGGTTACGAGCAGTACTTC
CASSPPEVGYEQYF
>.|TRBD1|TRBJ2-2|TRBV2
TGTGCCAGCAGTCCGGACAGGGTGGTCACCGGGGAGCTGTTTTTT
CASSPDRVVTGELFF
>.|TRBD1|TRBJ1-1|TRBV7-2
TGTGCCAGCCGTGCCACCCCGGACAGGATGACTGAAGCTTTCTTT
CASRATPDRMTEAFF
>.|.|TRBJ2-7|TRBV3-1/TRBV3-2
TGTGCCAGCAGTAGGACAAACCACGAGCAGTACTTC
CASSRTNHEQYF
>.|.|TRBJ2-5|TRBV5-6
TGTGCCAGCAGCTTGGGACTCCGAGACCAAGAGACCCAGTACTTC
CASSLGLRDQETQYF
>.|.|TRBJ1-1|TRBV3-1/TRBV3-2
TGTGCCAGCAGCCAGGGGGCTGACACTGAAGCTTTCTTT
CASSQGADTEAFF
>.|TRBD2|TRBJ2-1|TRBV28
TGTGCCAGCAGTATTCTTAGCGGGAACTCCTACAATGAGCAGTTCTTC
CASSILSGNSYNEQFF
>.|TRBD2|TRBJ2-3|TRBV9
TGTGCCAGCAGCGTAGTGAGCGGGGGCACAGATACGCAGTATTTT
CASSVVSGGTDTQYF
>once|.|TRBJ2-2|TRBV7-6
TGTGCCAGCAGCCGGGACTGGAGCTCCGGGGAGCTGTTTTTT
CASSRDWSSGELFF
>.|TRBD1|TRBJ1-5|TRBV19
TGTGCCAGTAGTACATCGGGGACAGGGCGAACACGGCCCCAGCATTTT
CASSTSGTGRTRPQHF
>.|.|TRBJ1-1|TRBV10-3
TGTGCCATCAGGCCGGCCAAGGGAGGCACTGAAGCTTTCTTT
CAIRPAKGGTEAFF
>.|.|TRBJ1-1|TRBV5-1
TGCGCCAGCAGCTTGGTCCAGGGCATGAACACTGAAGCTTTCTTT
CASSLVQGMNTEAFF
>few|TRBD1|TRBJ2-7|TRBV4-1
TGCGCCAGCAGCCAAACAGGGGGCGATCTCTACGAGCAGTACTTC
CASSQTGGDLYEQYF
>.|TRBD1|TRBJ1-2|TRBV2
TGTGCCAGCAGTGTGGACAGGGGTGGCTACACCTTC
CASSVDRGGYTF
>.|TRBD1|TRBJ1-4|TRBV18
TGTGCCAGCTCAACACAGGGGGCTAATGAAAAACTGTTTTTT
CASSTQGANEKLFF
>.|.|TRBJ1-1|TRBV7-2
TGTGCCAGCAGCCCAGATTGGGGGGGAGGGAACACTGAAGCTTTCTTT
CASSPDWGGGNTEAFF
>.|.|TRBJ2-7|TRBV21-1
TGTGCCAGCAGCACAGACACTGCACCTAACTCCTACGAGCAGTACTTC
CASSTDTAPNSYEQYF
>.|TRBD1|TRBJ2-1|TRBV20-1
TGCAGTGCTAGTCAGGGGGAACAGGTGTACAATGAGCAGTTCTTC
CSASQGEQVYNEQFF
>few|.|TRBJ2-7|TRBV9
TGTGCCAGCGGGACTTCCCCCGCGGACGAGCAGTACTTC
CASGTSPADEQYF
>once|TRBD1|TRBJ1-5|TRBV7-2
TGTGCCAGCAGCTTATTAGGGGGCGATCAGCCCCAGCATTTT
CASSLLGGDQPQHF
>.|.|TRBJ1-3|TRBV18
TGTGCCAGCTCACCATCCCAGAACTCTGGAAACACCATATATTTT
CASSPSQNSGNTIYF
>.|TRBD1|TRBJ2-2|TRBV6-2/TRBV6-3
TGTGCCAGCAGTCCCCGGACAGGGGTCACCGGGGAGCTGTTTTTT
CASSPRTGVTGELFF
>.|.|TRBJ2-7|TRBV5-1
TGCGCCAGCAGCTTGGTGGCAGGTACCTCCTACGAGCAGTACTTC
CASSLVAGTSYEQYF
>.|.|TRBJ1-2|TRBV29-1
TGCAGCGTCCCCACGGGGGTTTTTGGCTACACCTTC
CSVPTGVFGYTF
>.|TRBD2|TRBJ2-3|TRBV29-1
TGCAGCGTTGGGACCGTCGAAGCGGGGGCTATCACAGATACGCAGTATTTT
CSVGTVEAGAITDTQYF
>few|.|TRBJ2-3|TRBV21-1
TGTGCCAGCAGCACCAATAGAGAGCGGGGCACAGATACGCAGTATTTT
CASSTNRERGTDTQYF
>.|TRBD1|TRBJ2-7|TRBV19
TGTGCCAGTAGTCCCCTCCCGACAGGGGGGTCCTACGAGCAGTACTTC
CASSPLPTGGSYEQYF
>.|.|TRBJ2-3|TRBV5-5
TGTGCCAGCAGCGGTGGGGACTTCACAGATACGCAGTATTTT
CASSGGDFTDTQYF
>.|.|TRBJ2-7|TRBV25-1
TGTGCCAGCAGTGAGTCAGAGGTTCCCTACGAGCAGTACTTC
CASSESEVPYEQYF
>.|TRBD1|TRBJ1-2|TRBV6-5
TGTGCCAGCAGACGAACCAGGACAGGGCACTATGGCTACACCTTC
CASRRTRTGHYGYTF
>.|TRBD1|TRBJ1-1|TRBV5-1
TGCGCCAGCAGCGGTACAGGGGGCAATACTGAAGCTTTCTTT
CASSGTGGNTEAFF
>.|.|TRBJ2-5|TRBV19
TGTGCCAGTAGTATGGGCGAGACCCAGTACTTC
CASSMGETQYF
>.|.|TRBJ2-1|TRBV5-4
TGTGCCAGCAGCTCGGCGCGGGACAGAAGCAATGAGCAGTTCTTC
CASSSARDRSNEQFF
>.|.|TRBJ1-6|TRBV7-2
TGTGCCAGCAGCTCCCGGGACAAGATACATTCACCCCTCCACTTT
CASSSRDKIHSPLHF
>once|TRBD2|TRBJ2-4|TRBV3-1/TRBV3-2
TGTGCCAGCAGCCTTCTAGCGGGGGGAAACATTCAGTACTTC
CASSLLAGGNIQYF
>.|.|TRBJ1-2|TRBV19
TGTGCCAGTAGTATAGAGGGCTACGGCTACACCTTC
CASSIEGYGYTF
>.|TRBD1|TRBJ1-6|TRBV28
TGTGCCAGCGAAATAGGGGGCTCCCCCTCCTATAATTCACCCCTCCACTTT
CASEIGGSPSYNSPLHF
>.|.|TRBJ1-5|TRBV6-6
TGTGCCAGCAGTAAAGTCCGGGACACAAACAATCAGCCCCAGCATTTT
CASSKVRDTNNQPQHF
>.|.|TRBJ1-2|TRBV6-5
TGTGCCAGCAGTCCGACAGTACCCTATGGCTACACCTTC
CASSPTVPYGYTF
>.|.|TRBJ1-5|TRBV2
TGTGCCAGCAGTAGACGGGGGTTAGGCAATCAGCCCCAGCATTTT
CASSRRGLGNQPQHF
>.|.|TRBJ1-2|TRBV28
TGTGCCAGCAGTTTATCCCCTTCAGGGGTCGATTATGGCTACACCTTC
CASSLSPSGVDYGYTF
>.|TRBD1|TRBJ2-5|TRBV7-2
TGTGCCAGCAGCTTAATGAGTGGTGACAGGGGACGAGAGACCCAGTACTTC
CASSLMSGDRGRETQYF
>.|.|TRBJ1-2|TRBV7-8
TGTGCCAGCAGCTTAAATGAGGGGGTCGGGTATGGCTACACCTTC
CASSLNEGVGYGYTF